The clone carrying this T cell receptor beta chain was detected many times. The antigen is unknown. These data are taken from a study of T-cell reconstitution after alpha-beta-depleted transplantation in children. CDR3 length: 11 residues. Germline V gene lookup returns CDR1 SEHNR and CDR2 FQNEAQ (reference sequence). The V gene lost 6 bases and the J gene lost 8 bases, with 10 bases spanning the gap. Points from the study as a whole: At one year after transplant, newly produced T cells mostly accounted for T-cell counts and diversity.

TCRbeta library preparation incorporated unique molecular identifiers. TCRdb reprocessed the PCR reads with MiXCR, giving one entry per CDR3 protein. In the table there are hundreds of thousands of distinct CDR3 sequences, 10% to 15% of which are singletons. The sequence derives from a male patient aged 10 to 17 who had a stem cell transplant for acute myeloid leukemia, so the T cells may come from the graft donor. This chain connects TRBV7-9 to TRBJ1-1; D is uncertain. Sequencing used PBMCs, mostly from graft donor cells, obtained 360 days after TCRalphabeta/CD19-depleted stem cell transplant. The CDR3 coding sequence is TGTGCCAGCAGTCCAGGTTCCGAAGCTTTCTTT. It encodes CASSPGSEAFF.